This T cell receptor (beta chain) was retrieved from a study of T cells in Graves' hyperthyroidism and ophthalmopathy. Using RNA transcripts as the source, TCR beta CDR3 regions were amplified. Primed by the HTBI set, a first-round RT-PCR was run on the TCR CDR3. TCRdb re-called the multiplex PCR reads through MiXCR, storing one row per CDR3 protein. The table includes 500,000 to 650,000 distinct CDR3 sequences, approximately 14% detected once. Study conclusions and caveats: Ophthalmopathy onset followed model prediction by a median approximately seven months. Ophthalmopathy stood apart from stable hyperthyroidism in a 13 V-J model. Blood also carried most thyroid clonotypes expanded above 0.001.

This clonotype was found many times. Its specificity is not known. Germline V gene data show CDR1 as MNHEY and CDR2 as SMNVEV (reference sequence). The V and J ends lost 5 bases and 2 bases, in that order; junction bases with no gene match: 7. The CDR3 loop spans 16 amino acids. The sequence was collected from a woman in her 40s with Graves' hyperthyroidism. The chain recombines TRBV27 with TRBJ2-3; 10 nucleotides line up with TRBD2. Sequenced input: blood. CDR3: CASSPYGLADTDTQYF. DNA of the CDR3: TGTGCCAGCAGTCCTTATGGACTAGCGGACACAGATACGCAGTATTTT.